These 30 T cell receptor beta chains originate from one sample sequenced in a study of radiotherapy plus CTLA-4 blockade in lung cancer. This table comes from immunoSEQ multiplex PCR, and its TCRdb copy is limited to in-frame clones, with some not included. The repertoire has approximately 75,000 clones, around four fifths of them found once; the top ten carry 7.1%. Sequencing used peripheral blood, obtained from a patient treated with radiotherapy plus ipilimumab. The receptors were gathered from a human donor with non-small cell lung cancer who had a complete response to radiotherapy plus ipilimumab.

This rearrangement joins TRBV13 to TRBJ2-2; 8 bases are shared with TRBD2. V dropped 1 base and J dropped 2; count of bases not matched to a gene: 3. Germline CDR1 PRHDT, CDR2 FYEKMQ (reference sequence). The CDR3 sequence is 16 residues long. The CDR3 nucleotides are TGTGCCAGCAGCTTAGAAAGCGGGGGTAACACCGGGGAGCTGTTTTTT. It encodes CASSLESGGNTGELFF.

This chain connects TRBV27 to TRBJ1-5; the match to TRBD1 covers 8 bases. This CDR3 is built from 15 residues. V lost 8 bases and J lost 5; bases outside the gene matches: 11. Germline CDR1 MNHEY, CDR2 SMNVEV (reference sequence). CDR3 sequence: CASRPTGAVYQPQHF. In DNA form, the CDR3 reads TGTGCCAGCCGACCGACAGGGGCGGTCTATCAGCCCCAGCATTTT.

V gene TRBV18 combines with J gene TRBJ1-1, with no clear D. V was cut by 3 bases and J by 3 bases, with 8 bases left in between. CDR1 KGHSH and CDR2 LQKENI come from the germline V gene. This CDR3 region has 13 residues. CDR3 bases: TGTGCCAGCTCACCGAATAGGGACACTGAAGCTTTCTTT. The encoded protein is CASSPNRDTEAFF.

This chain links TRBV6-5 with TRBJ2-1; tentatively, D is TRBD1 or TRBD2 (5 bases each). V lost 4 bases, J lost 4 bases, and 11 bases lay in between. This CDR3 comprises 14 residues. In germline, CDR1 is MNHEY, CDR2 SVGAGI. The CDR3, as DNA: TGTGCCAGCAGTTGGGGCCCGGGGTACAATGAGCAGTTCTTC. Translated: CASSWGPGYNEQFF.

J is TRBJ1-5 and V is TRBV6-5, with D unclear. The V gene's germline CDR1 is MNHEY and CDR2 SVGAGI. The CDR3 totals 13 residues. Trimming stripped 6 bases from V and 5 bases from J, with 11 bases between. CDR3 loop: CASSRGGDQPQHF. The CDR3 region has the DNA TGTGCCAGCAGCCGGGGTGGTGATCAGCCCCAGCATTTT.

This rearrangement joins TRBV12-5 to TRBJ2-3; no firm D call. The CDR3 loop spans 11 amino acids. Germline V CDR1 and CDR2: LGHNT, FRNRAP. V was clipped by 6 bases and J by 7 bases, with 8 bases between them. CDR3 loop: CASGLQYTQYF. CDR3 coding DNA: TGTGCTAGTGGCCTACAGTATACGCAGTATTTT.

The rearrangement joins TRBV15 to TRBJ1-2; the D gene is possibly TRBD1 (6 bases). Trimming took 1 base from V and 4 from J, leaving 10 bases between them. The germline V gene encodes CDR1 LNHNV and CDR2 YYDKDF (reference sequence). CDR3 length: 14 amino acids. In nucleotides, the CDR3 is TGTGCCACCAGCAGAGCAGGACAGACCTATGGCTACACCTTC. Translation: CATSRAGQTYGYTF. The whole variable domain, remainder taken from reference TRBV15 and TRBJ1-2, is DAMVIQNPRYQVTQFGKPVTLSCSQTLNHNVMYWYQQKSSQAPKLLFHYYDKDFNNEADTPDNFQSRRPNTSFCFLDIRSPGLGDTAMYLCATSRAGQTYGYTFGSGTRLTVV.

The rearrangement joins TRBV18 to TRBJ2-7; D remains unclear. The germline gives CDR1 KGHSH, CDR2 LQKENI. Trimming took off 0 bases at V and 4 bases at J, with 7 bases between the two ends. This CDR3 has 13 amino acids. Here the CDR3 DNA reads TGTGCCAGCTCACCACCCACAACTTACGAGCAGTACTTC. Encoded protein: CASSPPTTYEQYF.

The chain employs TRBV10-1 and TRBJ1-5; D ambiguous. Germline loops: CDR1 WNHNN, CDR2 SYGVQD (reference sequence). The CDR3 is 13 amino acids. V was trimmed by 8 bases and J by 3 bases, leaving 11 bases between them. Here the CDR3 reads CASQLSLNQPQHF. CDR3 sequence (DNA): TGCGCCAGCCAACTCAGTCTCAATCAGCCCCAGCATTTT.

V is TRBV11-2 and J is TRBJ1-4; D is ambiguous. The V end was cut by 4 bases, the J end by 8 bases, with 17 bases between. CDR3 length: 15 amino acids. Germline V gene data show CDR1 as SGHAT and CDR2 as FQNNGV. The CDR3 nucleotides are TGTGCCAGCAGCTCACAGACATACCAACGGGAAAAACTGTTTTTT. Protein: CASSSQTYQREKLFF.

This clone occurred a few times. V usage is TRBV27 and J usage is TRBJ2-2; no reliable D call. Trimming cost V 5 bases and J 2 bases, with 9 bases left between them. Per the germline V gene, CDR1 is MNHEY and CDR2 is SMNVEV (reference sequence). CDR3 size: 14 residues. CDR3 amino acids: CASSPAANTGELFF. CDR3 bases: TGTGCCAGCAGTCCCGCGGCTAACACCGGGGAGCTGTTTTTT.

This clone is labeled as medium-sized. The CDR3 coding sequence is TGTGCCAGCAGTTCAGCCTCGGTTGGCAATCAGCCCCAGCATTTT. Encoded protein: CASSSASVGNQPQHF. The V gene is TRBV27, the J gene TRBJ1-5; D is unresolved. The V end lost 4 bases, the J end lost 2 bases, and 12 bases lay between the germline ends. The CDR3 has 15 amino acids. CDR1 and CDR2 from the germline V gene are MNHEY and SMNVEV (reference sequence).

The CDR3 loop is CASSPEHRRNYGYTF. CDR3 in DNA: TGTGCCAGCTCACCAGAGCACAGGCGGAACTATGGCTACACCTTC. The genes are TRBV18 and TRBJ1-2; D is possibly TRBD1 (5 bases). The CDR3 loop spans 15 amino acids. Germline values: CDR1 KGHSH, CDR2 LQKENI. The V and J ends lost 2 bases and 2 bases respectively, with 12 bases between them.

V and J are TRBV4-1 and TRBJ2-6; D not resolved. The CDR3 is 16 amino acids. Looked up from germline, CDR1 is MGHRA and CDR2 is YSYEKL. Trimming left V 4 bases short and J 4 bases short, with 14 bases between. The CDR3 coding sequence is TGCGCCAGCAGCCTCGACACTGCTGGAGGGGCCAACGTCCTGACTTTC. Protein: CASSLDTAGGANVLTF.

The rearrangement uses TRBV10-2 and TRBJ2-7, with D perhaps matching TRBD1 (6 bases). The CDR3 is 15 residues long. Germline V lookup: CDR1 WSHSY, CDR2 SAAADI. Deletions cut 0 bases from V and 2 bases from J, with 11 bases between. The chain's CDR3 is CASSESSGQTYEQYF. CDR3 coding DNA: TGCGCCAGCAGTGAGTCATCCGGACAGACCTACGAGCAGTACTTC.

The rearrangement uses TRBV30 and TRBJ1-2, with unresolved D. V lost 0 bases and J 4 bases, leaving 12 bases between the germline ends. The CDR3 spans 14 residues. Germline CDR1 reads GTSNPN; CDR2 reads SVGIG (reference sequence). The CDR3 sequence is CAWSVPAVGYGYTF. The DNA for the CDR3 is TGTGCCTGGAGTGTACCCGCGGTCGGCTATGGCTACACCTTC.

This clone was seen repeatedly, ten times or more. The chain combines TRBV4-1 with TRBJ2-2, with a weak D call TRBD2 (5 bases). Looked up from germline, CDR1 is MGHRA and CDR2 is YSYEKL. This CDR3 spans 16 amino acids. Trimming stripped 4 bases from V and 1 base from J, with 13 bases between. CDR3 protein: CASSPFGEKNTGELFF. CDR3 nucleotide sequence: TGCGCCAGCAGCCCCTTCGGGGAAAAGAACACCGGGGAGCTGTTTTTT.

This clone came up once. This rearrangement joins TRBV10-3 to TRBJ1-1, with D tentatively TRBD1 (6 bases). Germline CDR1 is ENHRY and CDR2 is SYGVKD. The CDR3 is made up of 14 amino acids. V was shortened by 2 bases and J by 1 base, with 8 bases between the two germline ends. The CDR3 DNA reads TGTGCCATCAGTGAGACAGGGACGAACACTGAAGCTTTCTTT. Its protein is CAISETGTNTEAFF.

The chain carries TRBV10-1 and TRBJ1-1; D ambiguous. V lost 2 bases and J 1 base, leaving 5 bases between the germline ends. The CDR3 is 13 amino acids. Germline CDR1 and CDR2: WNHNN and SYGVQD (reference sequence). CDR3 amino acids: CASSEAQNTEAFF. For the CDR3, the DNA is TGCGCCAGCAGTGAGGCCCAGAACACTGAAGCTTTCTTT.

This clone was seen only a few times. The chain joins TRBV6-1 to TRBJ1-5, with 7 bases lining up with TRBD1. Germline trimming cut 5 bases from V and 1 base from J; bases unmatched to any gene: 2. The CDR3 totals 14 residues. Germline CDR1 and CDR2: MNHNS and SASEGT. The CDR3 sequence is CASSTDRSNQPQHF. The CDR3 DNA is TGTGCCAGCAGTACGGACAGGAGCAATCAGCCCCAGCATTTT.

The chain links TRBV5-1 to TRBJ1-3, with D possibly matching TRBD1 (5 bases). CDR3 size: 14 residues. With 4 bases removed from V and 2 bases from J, the gap between germline ends came to 10 bases. The V gene's germline CDR1 is SGHRS and CDR2 YFSETQ. The chain's CDR3 is CASSPLGAGNTIYF. CDR3 in DNA: TGCGCCAGCAGCCCCCTGGGGGCTGGAAACACCATATATTTT.

CDR3 DNA: TGCAGCGTTGGTGCCCGACTAGCTGCCGGGGAGCTGTTTTTT. Protein: CSVGARLAAGELFF. The chain uses TRBV29-1 and TRBJ2-2; 7 bases fit TRBD2. CDR3 length: 14 amino acids. The junction had 8 bases not matched to a gene; V was cut back by 4 bases and J by 6 bases. Germline V gene data show CDR1 as SQVTM and CDR2 as ANQGSEA.

As concerns this clone: Its ends do not fully match the called genes, so a read error is possible. The chain is built from TRBV5-4 and TRBJ2-7; TRBD2 agrees at 14 bases. The CDR3 spans 13 residues. CDR1 is SGHNT, CDR2 YYREEE, per germline (reference sequence). For the CDR3, the DNA is TGTGCCAGCAGCTTAACGACTAGCGGGGGGGTAACCTTC. Its protein product is CASSLTTSGGVTF. The entire variable domain, with the rest obtained from reference TRBV5-4 and TRBJ2-7, is as follows: ETGVTQSPTHLIKTRGQQVTLRCSSQSGHNTVSWYQQALGQGPQFIFQYYREEENGRGNFPPRFSGLQFPNYSSELNVNALELDDSALYLCASSLTTSGGVTFGPGTRLTVT.

This clone appeared a few times. This chain connects TRBV5-4 to TRBJ2-7; TRBD2 matches 9 bases. CDR3 length: 15 amino acids. Germline V lookup: CDR1 SGHNT, CDR2 YYREEE (reference sequence). The CDR3 sequence: CASSQDSSGTYEQYV. The CDR3 coding sequence is TGCGCCAGCAGCCAAGACTCTAGCGGGACCTACGAGCAGTACGTC.

The chain uses TRBV6-5 and TRBJ1-5, with a tentative D call TRBD1 (5 bases). CDR1 MNHEY and CDR2 SVGAGI come from the germline V gene. Trimming took 8 bases from V and 3 from J, leaving 14 bases between them. The CDR3 runs 14 residues. CDR3 nucleotide sequence: TGTGCCAGCGGAGTAGGGGTCATCAATCAGCCCCAGCATTTT. Its protein is CASGVGVINQPQHF.

The chain combines TRBV7-9 with TRBJ2-1, with 11 nucleotides matching TRBD2. The CDR3 is 15 amino acids. V gave up 5 bases and J gave up 3 bases; unmatched junction bases: 3. The germline V gene encodes CDR1 SEHNR and CDR2 FQNEAQ (reference sequence). CDR3 sequence: CASSDGLAGYNEQFF. CDR3 sequence (DNA): TGTGCCAGCAGCGATGGACTAGCGGGCTACAATGAGCAGTTCTTC.

The chain is built from TRBV7-9 and TRBJ2-7, with unresolved D. Germline CDR1 SEHNR, CDR2 FQNEAQ (reference sequence). This CDR3 is built from 11 residues. V lost 1 base to trimming and J lost 3 bases, with 1 base between them. DNA of the CDR3: TGTGCCAGCAGCTTAGACTACGAGCAGTACTTC. It translates to CASSLDYEQYF.

This rearrangement joins TRBV7-2 to TRBJ2-2; D unclear. In germline, CDR1 is SGHTA, CDR2 FQGNSA. The CDR3 loop spans 12 amino acids. V was pared by 5 bases and J by 6 bases, with 7 bases between. The CDR3 sequence: CASSPRSGELFF. The CDR3 DNA follows: TGTGCCAGCAGCCCCAGGTCCGGGGAGCTGTTTTTT. Full variable domain (remainder filled in from reference TRBV7-2 and TRBJ2-2): GAGVSQSPSNKVTEKGKDVELRCDPISGHTALYWYRQSLGQGLEFLIYFQGNSAPDKSGLPSDRFSAERTGGSVSTLTIQRTQQEDSAVYLCASSPRSGELFFGEGSRLTVL.

The chain employs TRBV13 and TRBJ2-7; TRBD2 matches 7 bases. This CDR3 comprises 13 residues. Germline V gives CDR1 PRHDT, CDR2 FYEKMQ (reference sequence). V was clipped by 4 bases and J by 5 bases; unmatched bases: 5. CDR3 DNA: TGTGCCAGCAGCTCGCGGGGGTTCGACGAGCAGTACTTC. It translates to CASSSRGFDEQYF. The full variable domain, in which reference TRBV13 and TRBJ2-7 provide the parts outside the CDR3, is AAGVIQSPRHLIKEKRETATLKCYPIPRHDTVYWYQQGPGQDPQFLISFYEKMQSDKGSIPDRFSAQQFSDYHSELNMSSLELGDSALYFCASSSRGFDEQYFGPGTRLTVT.

The chain combines TRBV28 with TRBJ1-1; the D is unclear. V gave up 5 bases and J gave up 1 base, with 8 bases separating them. This CDR3 is built from 13 residues. Germline-derived CDR1 and CDR2 are MDHEN and SYDVKM. CDR3 in amino acids: CASSPRTNTEAFF. The CDR3 DNA is TGTGCCAGCAGTCCCCGAACGAACACTGAAGCTTTCTTT.